The 22 T cell receptor beta chains in this list originate from one sample, sequenced in a study of HIV-infected children after antiretroviral therapy interruption. Treatment indicated: PENTA 11 planned treatment interruption arm or continuous ART arm. Unique molecular identifiers were included in an RNA-based 3' RACE TCR library. TCRdb passed the 3' RACE reads through MiXCR, listing each CDR3 protein once. The sample has fewer than 45,000 distinct CDR3 sequences, just over 6.5% seen once. Sequencing used CD45RA+ CD4+ T cells from PBMCs, pooled from several time points, obtained from a donor given antiretroviral therapy, either interrupted or continuous. Subset in this sample: naive CD4+ CD45RA+ CD45RO- T cells. Every receptor here comes from a pool of human donors with HIV.

This clonotype has at least ten counts. The chain recombines TRBV5-1 with TRBJ2-1; 8 positions match TRBD2. CDR1 is SGHRS and CDR2 is YFSETQ in the germline V gene. CDR3 length: 16 residues. V was pared by 6 bases and J by 1 base, with 9 bases of the junction left unmatched. The CDR3 nucleotides are TGCGCCAGCAACTCACAAGCGGGAGCATCCTACAATGAGCAGTTCTTC. Its protein is CASNSQAGASYNEQFF.

This clonotype has at least ten counts. One junction end disagrees with the germline gene, perhaps due to a read error. This chain connects TRBV12-3 or TRBV12-4 to TRBJ1-5, with 8 bases that match TRBD1. This CDR3 has 12 amino acids. The CDR3 bases are TGTGCAAGCAGCTCGACAGGGGAGGCTCCGCTTTTT. Translating gives CASSSTGEAPLF.

V is TRBV20-1 and J is TRBJ1-4; D call uncertain. V dropped 3 bases and J dropped 0 bases, with 20 bases sitting between them. CDR3 length equals 18 residues. Germline CDR1 reads DFQATT; CDR2 reads SNEGSKA (reference sequence). The CDR3 reads CSASLTRLDLTTNEKLFF. The DNA for the CDR3 is TGCAGTGCTAGTTTAACCCGTTTAGACCTCACAACTAATGAAAAACTGTTTTTT.

This clonotype was counted a few times. This rearrangement joins TRBV6-5 to TRBJ2-2; D is unresolved. Germline CDR1 MNHEY, CDR2 SVGAGI. V shed 2 bases and J shed 0 bases, with 7 bases lying between them. This CDR3 contains 15 residues. This chain's CDR3 is CASSYDNSNTGELFF. Here the CDR3 DNA reads TGTGCCAGCAGTTACGACAATTCGAACACCGGGGAGCTGTTTTTT.

The chain links TRBV10-1 to TRBJ2-3, with 10 bases identical to TRBD2. V trimming: 6 bases; J trimming: 6 bases; junction bases outside the gene matches: 9. Germline V gene data show CDR1 as WNHNN and CDR2 as SYGVQD (reference sequence). The CDR3 extends over 15 amino acids. The CDR3 DNA follows: TGCGCCAGCAGCGGAGCGGGAGGGCCCATGGATACGCAGTATTTT. This gives the protein CASSGAGGPMDTQYF.

This clonotype came up many times. This chain links TRBV24-1 with TRBJ2-3; 10 bases are a match to TRBD2. Germline V CDR1 and CDR2: KGHDR, SFDVKD. V was clipped by 5 bases and J by 4 bases; unmatched bases: 5. CDR3 length: 15 amino acids. In nucleotides, the CDR3 is TGTGCCACCAGTGTGGCTAGCGGGGGCTCAGATACGCAGTATTTT. This translates into CATSVASGGSDTQYF.

This clonotype was seen at least ten times. This sequence joins TRBV12-3 or TRBV12-4 and TRBJ1-5, with TRBD1 as a possible D gene (5 bases). V was shortened by 3 bases and J by 3 bases, with 9 bases between the two germline ends. The CDR3 runs to 14 residues. The CDR3 is CASSFSRANQPQHF. DNA of the CDR3: TGTGCCAGCAGTTTCAGCAGGGCCAATCAGCCCCAGCATTTT.

This clonotype has a count of ten or more. The chain has TRBV12-3 or TRBV12-4 and TRBJ2-3, with 9 bases aligning to TRBD1. CDR3 size: 17 residues. Trimming cost V 0 bases and J 2 bases; bases outside gene matches: 6. Written as DNA, the CDR3 is TGTGCCAGCAGTTTAGCGCTGGGACAGGGTATCACAGATACGCAGTATTTT. Protein product: CASSLALGQGITDTQYF.

This clonotype was counted at least ten times. This chain joins TRBV6-6 and TRBJ2-1; 7 bases map to TRBD2. Germline-derived CDR1 and CDR2 are MNHNY and SVGAGI (reference sequence). The CDR3 loop spans 15 amino acids. The V gene end was trimmed by 8 bases and the J gene end by 9 bases; junction bases not matched to a gene: 16. The CDR3 nucleotides read TGTGCCAGCGGTGAGCGGGACTGGGGGGGAGCTGAGCAGTTCTTC. Translation gives CASGERDWGGAEQFF.

The chain carries TRBV27 and TRBJ2-5; D assignment may be TRBD1 or TRBD2 (5 bases each). V lost 5 bases and J 5 bases, leaving 15 bases between the germline ends. CDR1 is MNHEY, CDR2 SMNVEV, per germline (reference sequence). The CDR3 is made up of 14 amino acids. The CDR3 DNA reads as TGTGCCAGCAGTCTACGACAGCGGTGGGAGACCCAGTACTTC. This translates into CASSLRQRWETQYF.

V is TRBV20-1 and J is TRBJ2-3; tentative D call: TRBD1 (6 bases). CDR3 length: 15 residues. Trimming left V 5 bases short and J 4 bases short, with 19 bases between. Looked up from germline, CDR1 is DFQATT and CDR2 is SNEGSKA (reference sequence). The chain's CDR3 is CSALTGFLVADTQYF. The CDR3 DNA follows: TGCAGTGCTCTAACAGGGTTTCTAGTCGCAGATACGCAGTATTTT.

This clonotype was detected ten times or more. This chain uses TRBV19 with TRBJ1-5; TRBD1 aligns across 7 bases. V lost 5 bases to trimming and J lost 4 bases; unmatched junction nucleotides: 14. This CDR3 contains 17 residues. The germline CDR1 and CDR2 sequences are LNHDA and SQIVND (reference sequence). The CDR3 region has the DNA TGTGCCAGTAGTCGTCCGGGACAGACTTTGAGAAATCAGCCCCAGCATTTT. This codes for CASSRPGQTLRNQPQHF. Full variable domain (remainder filled in from reference TRBV19 and TRBJ1-5): DGGITQSPKYLFRKEGQNVTLSCEQNLNHDAMYWYRQDPGQGLRLIYYSQIVNDFQKGDIAEGYSVSREKKESFPLTVTSAQKNPTAFYLCASSRPGQTLRNQPQHFGDGTRLSIL.

The sample holds many counts of this clonotype. The chain combines TRBV15 with TRBJ2-7, with D perhaps TRBD2 (7 bases). Germline CDR1 LNHNV, CDR2 YYDKDF (reference sequence). The CDR3 has 14 amino acids. CDR3 loop: CASSSWGGSYEQYF. CDR3 bases: TGTGCTAGCAGTAGCTGGGGGGGCTCCTATGAACAGTACTTC.

This clonotype came up many times. The chain is built from TRBV19 and TRBJ1-1; perhaps TRBD1 as D (5 bases). The CDR3 spans 13 residues. The germline gives CDR1 LNHDA, CDR2 SQIVND (reference sequence). The V and J ends lost 6 bases and 2 bases respectively, with 10 bases between them. CDR3 amino acids: CASSRGINTEAFF. The CDR3 nucleotides are TGTGCCAGTAGCCGGGGGATCAACACTGAAGCTTTCTTT.

This clonotype showed up many times. The CDR3 DNA reads TGCGCCAGCAGTGAGTCCACAGGGGGACGTACTGAAGCTTTCTTT. This sequence encodes CASSESTGGRTEAFF. This chain uses TRBV10-1 with TRBJ1-1; TRBD1 agrees at 8 bases. This CDR3 comprises 15 residues. Germline V gene lookup returns CDR1 WNHNN and CDR2 SYGVQD (reference sequence). Trimming took 0 bases from V and 5 from J; bases not matched to a gene: 5.

In regard to this clonotype: At one of its ends the junction is not consistent with the germline gene, which may arise from a read error. The chain is built from TRBV24-1 and TRBJ2-3; TRBD2 is a possible D gene (6 bases). The CDR3 is made up of 15 amino acids. The germline V gene encodes CDR1 KGHDR and CDR2 SFDVKD. The DNA of the CDR3 is TGTGCCACCAAATCCGGGAGAGAATCCACAAATACGCAGTATTTT. Translated: CATKSGRESTNTQYF.

This clonotype showed up many times. The DNA of the CDR3 is TGCGCCAGCAAGGGGGGATGGACGGGAAATCAGCCCCAGCATTTT. Encoded protein: CASKGGWTGNQPQHF. The genes are TRBV10-2 and TRBJ1-5, with a tentative D call TRBD1 (6 bases). Germline CDR1 is WSHSY and CDR2 is SAAADI. V was clipped by 7 bases and J by 4 bases, with 17 bases between them. CDR3 length equals 15 residues.

This clonotype was seen a few times. The chain employs TRBV9 and TRBJ1-2; the match to TRBD1 covers 9 bases. This CDR3 spans 17 amino acids. The V gene end was trimmed by 4 bases and the J gene end by 8 bases; junction bases not matched to a gene: 18. The germline gives CDR1 SGDLS, CDR2 YYNGEE. The CDR3 sequence is CASSTAPKGQGSGGYTF. The CDR3 DNA reads as TGTGCCAGCAGCACCGCACCCAAGGGACAGGGCTCTGGAGGCTACACCTTC. The complete variable domain, with remaining parts taken from reference TRBV9 and TRBJ1-2, reads DSGVTQTPKHLITATGQRVTLRCSPRSGDLSVYWYQQSLDQGLQFLIQYYNGEERAKGNILERFSAQQFPDLHSELNLSSLELGDSALYFCASSTAPKGQGSGGYTFGSGTRLTVV.

This clonotype occurred many times. The chain links TRBV19 to TRBJ1-2; no clear D. This CDR3 region has 14 residues. The germline CDR1 and CDR2 sequences are LNHDA and SQIVND (reference sequence). Between the trimmed V and J ends, which lost 4 bases and 4 bases, there was a span of 13 bases. As DNA, the CDR3 is TGTGCCAGTAGTACTGAGACGGTGATCTATGGCTACACCTTC. This translates into CASSTETVIYGYTF. Full variable domain (missing parts from reference TRBV19 and TRBJ1-2): DGGITQSPKYLFRKEGQNVTLSCEQNLNHDAMYWYRQDPGQGLRLIYYSQIVNDFQKGDIAEGYSVSREKKESFPLTVTSAQKNPTAFYLCASSTETVIYGYTFGSGTRLTVV.

This clonotype was counted ten times or more. This chain links TRBV7-2 with TRBJ2-7; D is possibly TRBD1 or TRBD2 (5 bases each). The V gene's germline CDR1 is SGHTA and CDR2 FQGNSA. V was cut by 5 bases and J by 12 bases, with 17 bases left in between. The CDR3 loop spans 12 amino acids. In DNA form, the CDR3 reads TGTGCCAGCAGCCCAACTCCCGGGGACCCGTACTTC. Encoded protein: CASSPTPGDPYF. Full variable domain (missing parts from reference TRBV7-2 and TRBJ2-7): GAGVSQSPSNKVTEKGKDVELRCDPISGHTALYWYRQSLGQGLEFLIYFQGNSAPDKSGLPSDRFSAERTGGSVSTLTIQRTQQEDSAVYLCASSPTPGDPYFGPGTRLTVT.

This clonotype turned up a few times. The chain uses TRBV28 and TRBJ1-6, with TRBD1 matching over 7 bases. The germline CDR1 and CDR2 sequences are MDHEN and SYDVKM. V shed 6 bases and J 3 bases; nucleotides not matched to a gene: 8. The CDR3 is 16 amino acids. The CDR3 spells CASRPTTGYYNSPLHF. DNA of the CDR3: TGTGCCAGCAGGCCAACGACAGGGTACTATAATTCACCCCTCCACTTT.

The DNA of the CDR3 is TGTGCCAGCAGTTTAACGGGACAGAGCCTTTACGAGCAGTACTTC. It encodes CASSLTGQSLYEQYF. This sequence joins TRBV28 and TRBJ2-7; 7 nucleotides align to TRBD1. This CDR3 comprises 15 residues. Trimming at V came to 2 bases and at J to 4 bases, leaving 8 bases not matched to a gene. Germline-derived CDR1 and CDR2 are MDHEN and SYDVKM.